Below, 26 T cell receptor beta chains from the same sample are listed, as sequenced in a study of radiotherapy plus CTLA-4 blockade in lung cancer (dated by TCRdb to 2017 to 2018). Libraries were built with the immunoSEQ multiplex PCR assay. Sourced from immuneACCESS, this table was stored by TCRdb with only in-frame sequences that have V and J called. A share of the clones is absent; for the studies checked, an unresolved V gene accounts for under half, and the remainder has no known explanation. This sample is represented by roughly 55,000 clones; around 74% of them were singletons. About 8.3% of the sample belongs to the ten largest clones. Here the sequenced sample was peripheral blood, taken from a patient treated with radiotherapy plus ipilimumab. The receptors stem from a human donor with non-small cell lung cancer whose response to radiotherapy plus ipilimumab could not be evaluated.

The gene calls are TRBV11-2 and TRBJ2-3; TRBD1 might be the D (5 bases). The V end lost 5 bases, the J end lost 1 base, and 10 bases lay between the germline ends. Germline V gene data show CDR1 as SGHAT and CDR2 as FQNNGV. This CDR3 is 14 amino acids long. CDR3 in amino acids: CASSPGYGTDTQYF. The CDR3 DNA sequence: TGTGCCAGCAGCCCAGGGTATGGCACAGATACGCAGTATTTT.

The chain is built from TRBV4-2 and TRBJ2-3, with 7 bases that match TRBD2. The germline V gene has CDR1 LGHNA and CDR2 YNFKEQ. Unmatched junction bases numbered 7, after V lost 3 bases and J lost 4 bases. There are 15 residues in the CDR3. CDR3: CASSHGLVGADTQYF. DNA of the CDR3: TGTGCCAGCAGCCACGGACTAGTTGGGGCAGATACGCAGTATTTT.

The genes are TRBV2 and TRBJ2-1; 7 nucleotides align to TRBD2. CDR3 length equals 15 residues. Germline V gene data show CDR1 as SNHLY and CDR2 as FYNNEI. Germline trimming cut 3 bases from V and 4 bases from J; bases unmatched to any gene: 6. The CDR3 protein is CASSDPSGRYNEQFF. The CDR3 DNA reads TGTGCCAGCAGTGACCCTAGCGGCCGATACAATGAGCAGTTCTTC.

V gene TRBV11-3 combines with J gene TRBJ1-1; TRBD1 matches 7 bases. Germline CDR1 is SGHNT and CDR2 is YENEEA. V was clipped by 3 bases and J by 0 bases; unmatched bases: 4. CDR3 size: 15 residues. CDR3 sequence (DNA): TGTGCCAGCAGCTTCTACAGGGGTTTGAACACTGAAGCTTTCTTT. This sequence encodes CASSFYRGLNTEAFF.

The chain recombines TRBV4-1 with TRBJ2-5; tentative D call: TRBD1 (7 bases). The germline V and J ends were trimmed by 3 bases and 5 bases, with 16 bases remaining between them. This CDR3 is built from 15 residues. From germline, CDR1 is MGHRA and CDR2 YSYEKL. The CDR3 reads CASSQTQGGVETQYF. The CDR3, as DNA: TGCGCCAGCAGCCAGACCCAGGGGGGAGTTGAGACCCAGTACTTC.

This clone was seen only once. The gene calls are TRBV11-3 and TRBJ2-4, with D unclear. This CDR3 is 13 amino acids long. Between the trimmed V and J ends, which lost 0 bases and 9 bases, there was a span of 9 bases. Germline lookup yields CDR1 SGHNT and CDR2 YENEEA. The DNA for the CDR3 is TGTGCCAGCAGCTTAGATGAGGAGAGCATTCAGTACTTC. Amino acid sequence: CASSLDEESIQYF.

V usage is TRBV4-1 and J usage is TRBJ2-1, with D perhaps matching TRBD2 (6 bases). CDR1 is MGHRA and CDR2 is YSYEKL in the germline V gene. The CDR3 loop spans 17 amino acids. V was trimmed by 2 bases and J by 0 bases, leaving 14 bases between them. The CDR3 spells CASSQRVREASYNEQFF. Written as DNA, the CDR3 is TGCGCCAGCAGCCAAAGGGTGAGGGAGGCCTCCTACAATGAGCAGTTCTTC.

The chain combines TRBV4-1 with TRBJ2-3; TRBD2 agrees at 14 bases. CDR1 and CDR2 (germline): MGHRA, YSYEKL. This CDR3 has 17 residues. Trimming at V came to 4 bases and at J to 5 bases, leaving 8 bases not matched to a gene. The DNA of the CDR3 is TGCGCCAGCAGCCGTACGGGACTAGCGGGAGAATTAGATACGCAGTATTTT. It encodes CASSRTGLAGELDTQYF.

The rearrangement links TRBV6-5 to TRBJ2-2, with 8 bases identical to TRBD2. The CDR3 is made up of 15 amino acids. With V trimmed by 0 bases and J by 5 bases, 2 bases remained unmatched. Germline CDR1 reads MNHEY; CDR2 reads SVGAGI. CDR3 coding DNA: TGTGCCAGCAGTTACTCGGGCGGGGGGACCGGGGAGCTGTTTTTT. Protein: CASSYSGGGTGELFF.

The CDR3 spells CASSGRDRGITEAFF. The CDR3, as DNA: TGCGCCAGCAGCGGCCGGGACAGGGGGATCACTGAAGCTTTCTTT. V usage is TRBV4-1 and J usage is TRBJ1-1; 11 bases map to TRBD1. Germline V CDR1 and CDR2: MGHRA, YSYEKL. The CDR3 spans 15 residues. Trimming took 5 bases from V and 4 from J; bases not matched to a gene: 6.

This rearrangement joins TRBV7-2 to TRBJ2-5, with TRBD2 as a possible D gene (7 bases). Trimming pared 1 base from V and 5 bases from J, leaving 14 bases between. CDR1 and CDR2 (germline): SGHTA, FQGNSA. The CDR3 has 15 amino acids. The CDR3 DNA is TGTGCCAGCAGCTTAGGGGGGGGGCTGGGTGAGACCCAGTACTTC. As protein: CASSLGGGLGETQYF.

This clone turned up a few times. The V call is TRBV27, the J call TRBJ2-2, with 9 bases matching TRBD1. V lost 10 bases to trimming and J lost 7 bases; unmatched junction nucleotides: 7. There are 13 residues in the CDR3. Germline V lookup: CDR1 MNHEY, CDR2 SMNVEV (reference sequence). This chain's CDR3 is CATRTGAGGELFF. CDR3 sequence (DNA): TGTGCCACCAGGACAGGGGCGGGCGGGGAGCTGTTTTTT.

The chain couples TRBV7-2 to TRBJ2-5, with 14 bases identical to TRBD2. Germline V gene sequence: CDR1 SGHTA, CDR2 FQGNSA. With 4 bases clipped from V and 1 base from J, the junction kept 2 bases outside the gene matches. The CDR3 contains 16 residues. For the CDR3, the DNA is TGTGCCAGCAGCTGGACTAGCGGGGGGTTCCAAGAGACCCAGTACTTC. The encoded protein is CASSWTSGGFQETQYF.

The chain couples TRBV19 to TRBJ2-6; 8 nucleotides match TRBD1. V dropped 4 bases and J dropped 6; count of bases not matched to a gene: 11. Germline assignment: CDR1 LNHDA and CDR2 SQIVND (reference sequence). This CDR3 is 17 amino acids long. CDR3 region: CASSKRTGWYEANVLTF. Written as DNA, the CDR3 is TGTGCCAGTAGTAAACGGACAGGGTGGTACGAGGCCAACGTCCTGACTTTC.

V gene TRBV11-3 combines with J gene TRBJ1-1; D might be TRBD1 (5 bases). This CDR3 region has 17 residues. Looked up from germline, CDR1 is SGHNT and CDR2 is YENEEA. V lost 0 bases and J 1 base, leaving 15 bases between the germline ends. CDR3 bases: TGTGCCAGCAGCTTAGATTTGGGGCCCCTCAAGAACACTGAAGCTTTCTTT. Protein product: CASSLDLGPLKNTEAFF.

V usage is TRBV13 and J usage is TRBJ2-1, with TRBD1 matching over 11 bases. This CDR3 region has 15 residues. The junction had 8 bases not matched to a gene; V was cut back by 5 bases and J by 8 bases. Germline values: CDR1 PRHDT, CDR2 FYEKMQ (reference sequence). The CDR3 DNA reads TGTGCCAGCAGCCTCGGCGGGACAGGGGGAGATGAGCAGTTCTTC. This sequence encodes CASSLGGTGGDEQFF. The whole variable domain, filled in from reference TRBV13 and TRBJ2-1, reads AAGVIQSPRHLIKEKRETATLKCYPIPRHDTVYWYQQGPGQDPQFLISFYEKMQSDKGSIPDRFSAQQFSDYHSELNMSSLELGDSALYFCASSLGGTGGDEQFFGPGTRLTVL.

The J gene is TRBJ2-7, the V gene TRBV28; 12 bases map to TRBD2. This CDR3 has 16 residues. Germline-derived CDR1 and CDR2 are MDHEN and SYDVKM. Germline trimming cut 6 bases from V and 3 bases from J; bases unmatched to any gene: 9. The CDR3 DNA reads as TGTGCCAGCAGACGTCCTAGCGGGGGGGCCCTCTACGAGCAGTACTTC. Amino acid sequence: CASRRPSGGALYEQYF.

The chain employs TRBV11-3 and TRBJ1-2; the D gene is possibly TRBD1 (5 bases). Germline V CDR1 and CDR2: SGHNT, YENEEA. Trimming stripped 6 bases from V and 3 bases from J, with 11 bases between. CDR3 length: 13 residues. The CDR3 nucleotides are TGTGCCAGCAGTCCTGGGGGGGACTATGGCTACACCTTC. Protein product: CASSPGGDYGYTF.

The chain combines TRBV7-8 with TRBJ2-7; 7 bases match TRBD2. Germline V gene sequence: CDR1 SGHVS, CDR2 FQNEAQ. With V trimmed by 3 bases and J by 2 bases, 7 bases remained unmatched. This CDR3 comprises 15 residues. The CDR3 spells CASSFRPSGTYEQYF. Here the CDR3 DNA reads TGTGCCAGCAGCTTTCGTCCTAGCGGTACCTACGAGCAGTACTTC.

The chain combines TRBV7-9 with TRBJ2-5; 7 bases are shared with TRBD2. CDR1 is SEHNR, CDR2 FQNEAQ, per germline (reference sequence). J gave up 5 bases and V 0 bases, and 9 bases lay outside the gene matches. This CDR3 region has 16 residues. The CDR3 sequence is CASSLAWTRSGETQYF. Written as DNA, the CDR3 is TGTGCCAGCAGCTTAGCCTGGACTAGATCTGGGGAGACCCAGTACTTC.

This sequence joins TRBV30 and TRBJ2-7; weak D call: TRBD2 (6 bases). Trimming removed 1 base at V and 3 bases at J, with 10 bases between. In germline, CDR1 is GTSNPN, CDR2 SVGIG (reference sequence). The CDR3 totals 13 residues. The CDR3 region is CAWSAGTRYEQYF. The DNA for the CDR3 is TGTGCCTGGAGTGCAGGGACTCGCTACGAGCAGTACTTC.

This clone was seen a few times. The rearrangement links TRBV7-8 to TRBJ1-2; D remains unclear. V lost 5 bases to trimming and J lost 2 bases, with 9 bases between them. The CDR3 covers 13 residues. In germline, CDR1 is SGHVS, CDR2 FQNEAQ. The CDR3: CASSRTENYGYTF. DNA of the CDR3: TGTGCCAGCAGCCGTACAGAAAACTATGGCTACACCTTC.

In this sample, this clone turned up a few times. The chain employs TRBV6-1 and TRBJ1-2; 9 positions agree with TRBD1. With 4 bases clipped from V and 6 bases from J, the junction kept 9 bases outside the gene matches. Germline values: CDR1 MNHNS, CDR2 SASEGT. The CDR3 runs to 15 residues. CDR3 region: CASSGYRGRFDGYTF. CDR3 bases: TGTGCCAGCAGTGGCTACAGGGGGCGCTTCGATGGCTACACCTTC.

V gene TRBV7-9 combines with J gene TRBJ2-7; no clear D gene. There are 14 residues in the CDR3. V was trimmed by 5 bases and J by 0 bases, leaving 11 bases between them. Per the germline V gene, CDR1 is SEHNR and CDR2 is FQNEAQ (reference sequence). CDR3 sequence reads: CASSHGSPSYEQYF. The DNA for the CDR3 is TGTGCCAGCAGCCACGGGTCACCCTCCTACGAGCAGTACTTC.

This clone occurred a few times. In DNA form, the CDR3 reads TGTGCCAGCAGTCTGCGGGTTTATGGCTACACCTTC. Its translation is CASSLRVYGYTF. V usage is TRBV6-1 and J usage is TRBJ1-2; no clear D. The V end was cut by 5 bases, the J end by 5 bases, with 9 bases between. CDR1 MNHNS and CDR2 SASEGT come from the germline V gene. CDR3 size: 12 residues.

This clone was recorded once. V is TRBV28 and J is TRBJ1-1, with D hard to call. V was pared by 6 bases and J by 2 bases, with 4 bases between. The CDR3 consists of 11 residues. Per germline, CDR1 MDHEN and CDR2 SYDVKM. The CDR3 sequence: CASRLNTEAFF. DNA of the CDR3: TGTGCCAGCAGGCTAAACACTGAAGCTTTCTTT.